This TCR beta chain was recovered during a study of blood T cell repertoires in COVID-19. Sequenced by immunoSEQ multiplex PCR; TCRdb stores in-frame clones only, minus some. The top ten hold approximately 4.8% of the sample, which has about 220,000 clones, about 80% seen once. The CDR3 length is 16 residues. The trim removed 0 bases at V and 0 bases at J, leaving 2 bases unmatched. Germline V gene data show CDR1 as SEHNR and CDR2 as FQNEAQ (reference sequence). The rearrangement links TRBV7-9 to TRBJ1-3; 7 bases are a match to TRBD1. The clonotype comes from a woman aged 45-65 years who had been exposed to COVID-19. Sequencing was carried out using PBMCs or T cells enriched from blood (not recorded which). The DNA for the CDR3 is TGTGCCAGCAGCTTAGCCGACAGGGTCTCTGGAAACACCATATATTTT. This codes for CASSLADRVSGNTIYF.